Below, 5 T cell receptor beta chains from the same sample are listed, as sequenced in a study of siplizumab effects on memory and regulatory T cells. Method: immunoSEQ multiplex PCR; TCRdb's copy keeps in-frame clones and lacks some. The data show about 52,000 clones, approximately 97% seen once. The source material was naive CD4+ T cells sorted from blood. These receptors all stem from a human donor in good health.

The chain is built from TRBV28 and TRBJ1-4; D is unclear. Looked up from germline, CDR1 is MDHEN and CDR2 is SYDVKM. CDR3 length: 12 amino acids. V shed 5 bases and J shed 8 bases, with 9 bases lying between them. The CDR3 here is CASSLIGEKLFF. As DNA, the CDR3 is TGTGCCAGCAGTCTTATAGGGGAAAAACTGTTTTTT.

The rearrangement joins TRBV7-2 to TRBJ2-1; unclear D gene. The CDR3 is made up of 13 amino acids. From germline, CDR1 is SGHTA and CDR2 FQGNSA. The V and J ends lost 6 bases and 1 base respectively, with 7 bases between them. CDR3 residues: CASSPPSYNEQFF. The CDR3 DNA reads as TGTGCCAGCAGTCCCCCTTCCTACAATGAGCAGTTCTTC.

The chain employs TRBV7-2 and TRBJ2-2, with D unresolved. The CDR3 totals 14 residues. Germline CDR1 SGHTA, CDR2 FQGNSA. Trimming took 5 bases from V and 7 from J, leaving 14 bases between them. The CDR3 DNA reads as TGTGCCAGCAGCCCCCGGGCCTTTGGCGGGGAGCTGTTTTTT. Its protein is CASSPRAFGGELFF.

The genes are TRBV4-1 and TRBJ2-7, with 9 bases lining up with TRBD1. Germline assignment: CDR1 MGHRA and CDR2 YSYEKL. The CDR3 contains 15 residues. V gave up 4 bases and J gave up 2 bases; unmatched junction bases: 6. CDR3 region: CASSRGQGRAYEQYF. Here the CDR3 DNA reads TGCGCCAGCAGCCGCGGACAGGGGAGAGCCTACGAGCAGTACTTC.

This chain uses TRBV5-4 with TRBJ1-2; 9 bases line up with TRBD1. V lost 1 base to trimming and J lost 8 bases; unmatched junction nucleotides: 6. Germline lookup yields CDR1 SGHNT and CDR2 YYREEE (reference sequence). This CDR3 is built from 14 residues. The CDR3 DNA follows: TGTGCCAGCAGCTTGATAGACAGGGGGGGCGGCTACACCTTC. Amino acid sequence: CASSLIDRGGGYTF.